These 2 T cell receptor beta chains originate from one sample sequenced in a study of PD-1 blockade in mismatch repair-deficient tumors. TCRdb keeps only in-frame clones here, not all; method: immunoSEQ multiplex PCR. The sample records roughly 80,000 clones, approximately 81% being singletons. This specimen consisted of peripheral blood, obtained 12 weeks after starting pembrolizumab. The receptor source for this set is an adult with mismatch repair-deficient cancer.

With regard to this clone: Other DNA sequences from this sample encode an identical CDR3 as well. The chain uses TRBV5-4 and TRBJ2-3, with no clear D. Germline CDR1 is SGHNT and CDR2 is YYREEE (reference sequence). The CDR3 is 13 residues long. V lost 3 bases and J 0 bases, leaving 5 bases between the germline ends. The CDR3 sequence is CASSSTSTDTQYF. For the CDR3, the DNA is TGTGCCAGCAGCTCGACTAGCACAGATACGCAGTATTTT.

In nucleotides, the CDR3 is TGTGCCAGCAGCTTAGATCTGGGGTCCTACGAGCAGTACTTC. Translation: CASSLDLGSYEQYF. The chain combines TRBV11-2 with TRBJ2-7; D is uncertain. With 0 bases removed from V and 1 base from J, the gap between germline ends came to 7 bases. CDR1 and CDR2 from the germline V gene are SGHAT and FQNNGV. The CDR3 has 14 amino acids.